This T cell receptor (beta chain) appears in the sequencing data of a study of blood T cell repertoires in COVID-19. Authors' data handling: The assay estimated nucleated cells by amplifying reference gene primers. Measured with immunoSEQ multiplex PCR; TCRdb has only the in-frame clones, and not every one. Clonal size and the V and J genes are those of that table, whereas D and trimming came from the DNA. The sample has 220,000 or so clones, 85% to 90% seen once. Participant-given clinical history determined each cohort assignment. Within the 2 weeks before study entry, each person in the exposed group met a COVID-19 case. Trimming pared 0 bases from V and 6 bases from J, leaving 16 bases between. Germline lookup yields CDR1 SGHRS and CDR2 YFSETQ. This CDR3 has 15 residues.

V and J are TRBV5-1 and TRBJ2-7, with D possibly TRBD1 on 5 matching bases. The sequence was collected from a man aged 25-45 years who had been exposed to COVID-19. Sequences were obtained from PBMCs or T cells enriched from blood (not recorded which). Here the CDR3 DNA reads TGCGCCAGCAGCTTGGCCGTCCAGGGTAGTTCCGAGCAGTACTTC. Residues: CASSLAVQGSSEQYF.